The 26 T cell receptor beta chains reported below all come from one sample, sequenced in a study of blood T cell repertoires in COVID-19. Profiling relied on immunoSEQ multiplex PCR, and the TCRdb table lists in-frame clones only, not all of them. The data show over 150,000 clones, with around 82% seen just once and about an eighth held by the top ten. Material: PBMCs or T cells enriched from blood (not recorded which). The source of these receptors is a man in his forties or fifties who had recovered from COVID-19.

This clone has just one count. The rearrangement uses TRBV28 and TRBJ1-2; 7 bases fit TRBD1. The CDR3 consists of 11 residues. V shed 8 bases and J 5 bases; nucleotides not matched to a gene: 2. Germline assignment: CDR1 MDHEN and CDR2 SYDVKM. This CDR3 is CASQGDYGYTF. The DNA of the CDR3 is TGTGCCAGCCAGGGGGATTATGGCTACACCTTC.

The chain recombines TRBV4-1 with TRBJ2-2, with 10 nucleotides matching TRBD2. Germline V gene sequence: CDR1 MGHRA, CDR2 YSYEKL. J was trimmed by 6 bases and V by 8 bases; bases with no gene match: 12. The CDR3 loop spans 16 amino acids. The CDR3 sequence is CASANRPAGGPGELFF. The CDR3, as DNA: TGCGCCAGCGCCAATAGGCCAGCGGGAGGGCCCGGGGAGCTGTTTTTT.

DNA of the CDR3: TGTGCCAGCTCACCCGAGCGGGAGGGGGCAGATACGCAGTATTTT. Translating it yields CASSPEREGADTQYF. The V and J genes are TRBV18 and TRBJ2-3; 10 bases are shared with TRBD2. Germline trimming cut 3 bases from V and 4 bases from J; bases unmatched to any gene: 4. Germline values: CDR1 KGHSH, CDR2 LQKENI. The CDR3 sequence is 15 residues long.

In its sample, this clone was seen a few times. The chain carries TRBV29-1 and TRBJ2-5, with 7 bases that match TRBD2. The CDR3 is 13 amino acids. The trim removed 8 bases at V and 6 bases at J, leaving 12 bases unmatched. CDR1 and CDR2 from the germline V gene are SQVTM and ANQGSEA. The CDR3 DNA follows: TGCAGCACGAACTATGGCGGGAGACAGACCCAGTACTTC. Translation: CSTNYGGRQTQYF.

This chain's CDR3 is CASSHYEQYV. CDR3 coding DNA: TGTGCCAGCAGTCACTACGAGCAGTACGTC. The chain has TRBV6-2 or TRBV6-3 and TRBJ2-7; the D is unclear. V lost 5 bases and J lost 3, with 2 bases in between. The CDR3 contains 10 residues. The germline V gene has CDR1 MNHEY and CDR2 SVGEGT.

The V call is TRBV28, the J call TRBJ2-2; D might be TRBD2 (7 bases). V gave up 2 bases and J gave up 11 bases, with 12 bases separating them. From germline, CDR1 is MDHEN and CDR2 SYDVKM. The CDR3 spans 13 residues. CDR3 DNA sequence: TGTGCCAGCAGTTTACGGGGGGCGGGCGAGCTGTTTTTT. This encodes CASSLRGAGELFF.

This clone came up once. The rearrangement uses TRBV25-1 and TRBJ2-2; D is perhaps TRBD2 (5 bases). The germline gives CDR1 MGHDK, CDR2 SYGVNS. V lost 3 bases to trimming and J lost 1 base, with 6 bases between them. This CDR3 is 14 amino acids long. CDR3 in amino acids: CASSDAGNTGELFF. CDR3 DNA sequence: TGTGCCAGCAGTGATGCGGGGAACACCGGGGAGCTGTTTTTT.

This rearrangement joins TRBV6-2 or TRBV6-3 to TRBJ2-7; D may be TRBD2 (5 bases). CDR1 and CDR2 from the germline V gene are MNHEY and SVGEGT. The CDR3 is 13 amino acids. The V end lost 5 bases, the J end lost 1 base, and 9 bases lay between the germline ends. CDR3: CASSVGLSYEQYF. In DNA form, the CDR3 reads TGTGCCAGCAGTGTCGGACTTTCCTACGAGCAGTACTTC.

Concerning this clone itself: This specimen includes other DNA sequences encoding the same CDR3. The V and J genes are TRBV7-3 and TRBJ2-2; TRBD2 aligns across 7 bases. Trimming at V came to 3 bases and at J to 1 base, leaving 2 bases not matched to a gene. Germline CDR1 SGHTA, CDR2 FQGTGA. CDR3 length: 15 amino acids. This chain's CDR3 is CASSLAGVNTGELFF. The CDR3 bases are TGTGCCAGCAGCTTGGCGGGAGTGAACACCGGGGAGCTGTTTTTT. Based on the CDR3 plus reference TRBV7-3 and TRBJ2-2, the full variable domain is GAGVSQTPSNKVTEKGKYVELRCDPISGHTALYWYRQSLGQGPEFLIYFQGTGAADDSGLPNDRFFAVRPEGSVSTLKIQRTERGDSAVYLCASSLAGVNTGELFFGEGSRLTVL.

This clone came up once. The CDR3 sequence: CASSLVRGSGSLNEQFF. The CDR3 nucleotides are TGTGCCAGCAGCTTAGTCCGCGGCAGCGGGAGTCTGAATGAGCAGTTCTTC. This chain joins TRBV11-2 and TRBJ2-1; TRBD2 aligns across 8 bases. V shed 1 base, J shed 7 bases, and the junction held 12 bases outside the gene matches. The CDR3 totals 17 residues. Germline V gene sequence: CDR1 SGHAT, CDR2 FQNNGV.

The gene calls are TRBV9 and TRBJ2-1, with 7 nucleotides matching TRBD2. After removal of 4 bases from V and 9 bases from J, the junction contained 7 bases not matched to a gene. The CDR3 sequence is 13 residues long. Per germline, CDR1 SGDLS and CDR2 YYNGEE. The DNA of the CDR3 is TGTGCCAGCAGCCCCGGCGGGGGTGGTGAGCAGTTCTTC. It encodes CASSPGGGGEQFF.

This clone appeared a single time. The J gene is TRBJ2-1, the V gene TRBV14; 10 bases match TRBD2. V trimming: 2 bases; J trimming: 8 bases; junction bases outside the gene matches: 6. The CDR3 covers 15 residues. Germline V gives CDR1 SGHDN, CDR2 FVKESK. CDR3 DNA: TGTGCCAGCAGCCAACTAGCGGGAGTCGGCTATGAGCAGTTCTTC. Protein: CASSQLAGVGYEQFF.

The chain employs TRBV27 and TRBJ1-2; D might be TRBD1 (5 bases). V was clipped by 8 bases and J by 4 bases, with 11 bases between them. CDR1 is MNHEY, CDR2 SMNVEV, per germline (reference sequence). This CDR3 is built from 12 residues. The CDR3 region has the DNA TGTGCCAGCCCTAGGGGTCCCTATGGCTACACCTTC. Translating it yields CASPRGPYGYTF.

In this sample, this clone turned up many times. The V and J genes are TRBV2 and TRBJ2-7, with D perhaps TRBD2 (6 bases). Trimming left V 4 bases short and J 5 bases short, with 24 bases between. This CDR3 contains 17 residues. Germline CDR1 and CDR2: SNHLY and FYNNEI. The CDR3 reads CASSAPILGEEGDEQYF. The CDR3 nucleotides read TGTGCCAGCAGTGCCCCGATACTGGGGGAGGAAGGGGACGAGCAGTACTTC.

The chain uses TRBV2 and TRBJ2-6; 12 nucleotides match TRBD1. This CDR3 comprises 19 residues. V gave up 6 bases and J gave up 3 bases; unmatched junction bases: 12. Looked up from germline, CDR1 is SNHLY and CDR2 is FYNNEI. CDR3: CASRIGTGGALFGANVLTF. The CDR3 DNA reads as TGTGCCAGCAGGATTGGGACAGGGGGCGCCTTATTTGGGGCCAACGTCCTGACTTTC. The whole variable domain, remainder taken from reference TRBV2 and TRBJ2-6, is EPEVTQTPSHQVTQMGQEVILRCVPISNHLYFYWYRQILGQKVEFLVSFYNNEISEKSEIFDDQFSVERPDGSNFTLKIRSTKLEDSAMYFCASRIGTGGALFGANVLTFGAGSRLTVL.

V is TRBV30 and J is TRBJ2-2; D uncertain. V lost 0 bases to trimming and J lost 5 bases, with 7 bases between them. This CDR3 comprises 13 residues. CDR1 is GTSNPN, CDR2 SVGIG, per germline (reference sequence). The CDR3 bases are TGTGCCTGGAGTGTTTTAGATACCGGGGAGCTGTTTTTT. As protein: CAWSVLDTGELFF. The full variable domain, in which reference TRBV30 and TRBJ2-2 provide the parts outside the CDR3, is SQTIHQWPATLVQPVGSPLSLECTVEGTSNPNLYWYRQAAGRGLQLLFYSVGIGQISSEVPQNLSASRPQDRQFILSSKKLLLSDSGFYLCAWSVLDTGELFFGEGSRLTVL.

The CDR3 coding sequence is TGCGCCAGCAGCTTGCGGGGAAGCACTGAAGCTTTCTTT. This gives the protein CASSLRGSTEAFF. This sequence joins TRBV5-1 and TRBJ1-1, with unresolved D. Germline-derived CDR1 and CDR2 are SGHRS and YFSETQ. V lost 1 base to trimming and J lost 4 bases, with 8 bases between them. This CDR3 spans 13 amino acids.

This chain links TRBV5-1 with TRBJ2-5; 10 bases align to TRBD1. CDR1 is SGHRS, CDR2 YFSETQ, per germline. Unmatched junction bases numbered 4, after V lost 0 bases and J lost 5 bases. CDR3 length: 15 residues. The CDR3 sequence is CASSLGQGAFETQYF. The CDR3 region has the DNA TGCGCCAGCAGCTTGGGACAGGGGGCGTTTGAGACCCAGTACTTC.

The V call is TRBV30, the J call TRBJ2-2; D unclear. Per the germline V gene, CDR1 is GTSNPN and CDR2 is SVGIG (reference sequence). The CDR3 runs to 15 residues. Between the trimmed V and J ends, which lost 5 bases and 6 bases, there was a span of 19 bases. The CDR3 sequence: CAWGPRQSPAGELFF. As DNA, the CDR3 is TGTGCCTGGGGGCCCAGGCAGTCCCCTGCCGGGGAGCTGTTTTTT.

The genes are TRBV11-3 and TRBJ2-2, with D unclear. Germline V gives CDR1 SGHNT, CDR2 YENEEA. V was pared by 1 base and J by 5 bases, with 5 bases between. The CDR3 has 13 residues. The CDR3 is CASSLARTGELFF. CDR3 DNA sequence: TGTGCCAGCAGCTTAGCTAGGACCGGGGAGCTGTTTTTT.

This rearrangement joins TRBV4-3 to TRBJ2-2, with 10 positions matching TRBD2. The CDR3 covers 17 residues. Germline CDR1 reads LGHNA; CDR2 reads YSLEER. V lost 0 bases, J lost 6 bases, and 7 bases stayed unmatched. The CDR3 DNA reads as TGCGCCAGCAGCCAAGATTCCTTAGCGGGAGGAGCCGGGGAGCTGTTTTTT. It translates to CASSQDSLAGGAGELFF.

In its sample, this clone was seen once. This chain uses TRBV24-1 with TRBJ2-7, with D perhaps matching TRBD1 (5 bases). Deletions cut 4 bases from V and 5 bases from J, with 5 bases between. Germline V CDR1 and CDR2: KGHDR, SFDVKD. The CDR3 covers 11 residues. The CDR3 sequence: CATSEGHEQYF. The CDR3 nucleotides are TGTGCCACCAGTGAGGGGCACGAGCAGTACTTC.

This clone came up once. The chain has TRBV5-4 and TRBJ1-1, with TRBD1 identical over 8 bases. The germline gives CDR1 SGHNT, CDR2 YYREEE (reference sequence). The CDR3 is 13 amino acids. J gave up 3 bases and V 4 bases, and 2 bases lay outside the gene matches. CDR3 coding DNA: TGTGCCAGCAGCATGACAGGGGACACTGAAGCTTTCTTT. Its translation: CASSMTGDTEAFF.

The chain couples TRBV19 to TRBJ2-1; the match to TRBD2 covers 7 bases. In germline, CDR1 is LNHDA, CDR2 SQIVND (reference sequence). The CDR3 covers 21 residues. The J segment lost 7 bases and the V segment lost 0 bases, leaving 24 bases of the junction unmatched. The CDR3: CASSIDGAGFSGGRGRNEQFF. CDR3 DNA sequence: TGTGCCAGTAGTATAGATGGGGCCGGATTTAGTGGCGGGAGAGGCAGGAATGAGCAGTTCTTC.

This clone was counted only a few times. This rearrangement joins TRBV28 to TRBJ2-5, with 7 bases identical to TRBD1. Germline loops: CDR1 MDHEN, CDR2 SYDVKM. J lost 1 base, V lost 8 bases, and 7 bases had no gene match. CDR3 size: 14 residues. The DNA of the CDR3 is TGTGCCAGCGGGAAGGGGGACAGCCAAGAGACCCAGTACTTC. Translation: CASGKGDSQETQYF.

The CDR3 DNA sequence: TGTGCCAGCACCTCGGACCAAGAGACCCAGTACTTC. Its translation is CASTSDQETQYF. The rearrangement links TRBV7-9 to TRBJ2-5; D uncertain. The CDR3 length is 12 residues. V was clipped by 7 bases and J by 0 bases, with 6 bases between them. Germline CDR1 SEHNR, CDR2 FQNEAQ (reference sequence).